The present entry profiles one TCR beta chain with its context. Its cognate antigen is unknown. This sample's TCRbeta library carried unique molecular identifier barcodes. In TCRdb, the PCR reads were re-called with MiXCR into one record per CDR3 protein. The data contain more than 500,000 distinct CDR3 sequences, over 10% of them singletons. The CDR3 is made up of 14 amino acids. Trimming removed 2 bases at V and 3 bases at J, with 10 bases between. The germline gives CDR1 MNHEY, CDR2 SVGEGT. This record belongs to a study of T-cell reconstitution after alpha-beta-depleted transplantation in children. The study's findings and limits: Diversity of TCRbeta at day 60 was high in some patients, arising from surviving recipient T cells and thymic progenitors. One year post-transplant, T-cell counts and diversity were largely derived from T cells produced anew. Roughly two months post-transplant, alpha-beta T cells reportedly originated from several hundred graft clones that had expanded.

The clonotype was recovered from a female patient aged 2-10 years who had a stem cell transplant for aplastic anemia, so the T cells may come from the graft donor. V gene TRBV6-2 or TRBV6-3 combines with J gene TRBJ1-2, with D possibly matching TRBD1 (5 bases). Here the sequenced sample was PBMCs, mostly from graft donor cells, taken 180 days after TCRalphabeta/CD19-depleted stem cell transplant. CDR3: CASSYRGLDYGYTF. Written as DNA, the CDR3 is TGTGCCAGCAGTTACAGGGGACTCGACTATGGCTACACCTTC.